The clone carrying this T cell receptor (beta chain) was seen only a few times. Its antigen remains unknown. The record originates from a study of T cells in Graves' hyperthyroidism and ophthalmopathy. Findings and caveats of the study: Ophthalmopathy was separated from stable hyperthyroidism by a 13 V-J model.

Patients with uncontrolled infections, other autoimmune diseases, pregnancy or lactation were excluded. Diagnoses were made from clinical symptoms, serum measures (thyroxine and TRAb), thyroid ultrasound and orbital computed tomography. The CDR3 has 13 amino acids. CDR1 is MNHNS and CDR2 is SASEGT in the germline V gene. V lost 7 bases and J lost 4, with 13 bases in between. RNA transcripts yielded amplified TCR beta CDR3 regions. First-round RT-PCR with HTBI primers amplified the TCR CDR3 region. TCRdb re-derived calls from the multiplex PCR reads in MiXCR, one entry per CDR3 protein. The sample holds about 400,000 distinct CDR3 sequences, less than 20% seen once.

The receptor comes from a woman aged 18-35 years with Graves' hyperthyroidism that later progressed to Graves' ophthalmopathy. Source material: blood. This sequence joins TRBV6-1 and TRBJ1-2; D gene ambiguous. CDR3 region: CASTHGPAYGYTF. CDR3 DNA: TGTGCCAGCACCCACGGGCCCGCCTATGGCTACACCTTC.